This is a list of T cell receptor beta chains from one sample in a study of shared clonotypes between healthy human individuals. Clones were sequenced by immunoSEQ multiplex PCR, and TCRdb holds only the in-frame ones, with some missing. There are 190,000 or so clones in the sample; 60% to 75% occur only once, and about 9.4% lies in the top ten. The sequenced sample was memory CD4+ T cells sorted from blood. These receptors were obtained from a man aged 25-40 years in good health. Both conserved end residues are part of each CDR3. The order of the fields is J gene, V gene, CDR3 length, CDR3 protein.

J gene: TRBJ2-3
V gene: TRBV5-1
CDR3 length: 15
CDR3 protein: CASSLAGTLADTQYF

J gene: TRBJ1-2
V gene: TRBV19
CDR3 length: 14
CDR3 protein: CASSSAGDSYGYTF

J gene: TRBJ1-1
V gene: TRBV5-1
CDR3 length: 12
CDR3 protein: CASKLMNTEAFF

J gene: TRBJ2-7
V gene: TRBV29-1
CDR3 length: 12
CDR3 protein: CSVHALGREQYF

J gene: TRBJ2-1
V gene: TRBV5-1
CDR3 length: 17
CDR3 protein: CASSLAKGAGSYNEQFF

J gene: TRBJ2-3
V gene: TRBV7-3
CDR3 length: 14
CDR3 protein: CASGAGPPTDTQYF

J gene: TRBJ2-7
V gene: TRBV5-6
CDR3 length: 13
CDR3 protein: CASSFRDREVQYF

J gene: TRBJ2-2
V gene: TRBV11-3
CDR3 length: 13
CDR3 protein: CASSLAFTGELFF

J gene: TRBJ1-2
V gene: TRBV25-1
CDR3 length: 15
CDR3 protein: CASSDPATGGQGYTF

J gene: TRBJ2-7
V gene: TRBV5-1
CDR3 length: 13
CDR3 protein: CASSLQNNYEQYF

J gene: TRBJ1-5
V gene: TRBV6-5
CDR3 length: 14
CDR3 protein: CASSYSPREQPQHF

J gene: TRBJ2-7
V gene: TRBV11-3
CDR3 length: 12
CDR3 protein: CASSGQGREQYF

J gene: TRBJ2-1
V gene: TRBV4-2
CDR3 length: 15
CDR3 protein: CASSQETSYYNEQFF

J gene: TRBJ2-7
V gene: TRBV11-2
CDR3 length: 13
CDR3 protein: CASSLRGSYEQYF

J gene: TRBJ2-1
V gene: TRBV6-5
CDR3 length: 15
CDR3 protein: CASRLAGGQYNEQFF

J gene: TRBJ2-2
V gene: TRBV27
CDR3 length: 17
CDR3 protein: CASTLLGGRTNTGELFF

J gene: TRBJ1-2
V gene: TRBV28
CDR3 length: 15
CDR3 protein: CASSPGQAVNYGYTF

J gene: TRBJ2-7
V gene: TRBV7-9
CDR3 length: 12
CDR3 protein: CASSQGTYEQYF

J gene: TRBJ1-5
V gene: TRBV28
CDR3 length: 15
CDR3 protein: CASSYVTGGNQPQHF

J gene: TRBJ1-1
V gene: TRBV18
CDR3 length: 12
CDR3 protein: CASSPPGGEAFF

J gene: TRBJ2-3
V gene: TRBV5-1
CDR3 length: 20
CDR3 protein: CASSLVPSGGFGGGTDTQYF

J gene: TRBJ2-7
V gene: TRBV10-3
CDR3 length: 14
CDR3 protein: CAISAGTSQGEQYF

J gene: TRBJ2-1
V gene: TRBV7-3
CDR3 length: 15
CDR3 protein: CASSLRGGSGNEQFF

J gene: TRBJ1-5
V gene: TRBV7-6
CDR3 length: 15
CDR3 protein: CASSLGGQDNQPQHF

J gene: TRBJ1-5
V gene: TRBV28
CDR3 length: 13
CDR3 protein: CASRDGSNQPQHF

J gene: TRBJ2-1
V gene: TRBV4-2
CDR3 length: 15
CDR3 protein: CASSPVVAEGGEQFF

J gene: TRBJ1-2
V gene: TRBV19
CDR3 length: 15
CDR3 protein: CASSMSGTANYGYTF

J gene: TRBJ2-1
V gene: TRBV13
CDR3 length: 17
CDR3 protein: CASSLERPGSSYNEQFF

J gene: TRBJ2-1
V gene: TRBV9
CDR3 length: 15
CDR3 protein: CASSRGRGGKNEQFF

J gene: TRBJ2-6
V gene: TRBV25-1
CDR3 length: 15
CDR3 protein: CASSASGSGANVLTF